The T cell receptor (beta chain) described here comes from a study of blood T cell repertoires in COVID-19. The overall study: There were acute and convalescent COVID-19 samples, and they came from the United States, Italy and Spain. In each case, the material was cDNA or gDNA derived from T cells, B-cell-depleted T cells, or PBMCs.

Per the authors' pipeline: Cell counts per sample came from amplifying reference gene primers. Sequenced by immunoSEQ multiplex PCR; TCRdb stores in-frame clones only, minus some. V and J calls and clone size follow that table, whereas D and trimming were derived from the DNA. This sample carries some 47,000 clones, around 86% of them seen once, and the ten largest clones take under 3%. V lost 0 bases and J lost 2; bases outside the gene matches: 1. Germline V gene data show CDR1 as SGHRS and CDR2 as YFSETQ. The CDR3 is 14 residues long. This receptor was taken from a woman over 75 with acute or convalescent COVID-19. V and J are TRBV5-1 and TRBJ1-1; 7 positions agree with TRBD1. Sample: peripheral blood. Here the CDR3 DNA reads TGCGCCAGCAGCTTGGAAGGGGGCAACACTGAAGCTTTCTTT. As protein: CASSLEGGNTEAFF.